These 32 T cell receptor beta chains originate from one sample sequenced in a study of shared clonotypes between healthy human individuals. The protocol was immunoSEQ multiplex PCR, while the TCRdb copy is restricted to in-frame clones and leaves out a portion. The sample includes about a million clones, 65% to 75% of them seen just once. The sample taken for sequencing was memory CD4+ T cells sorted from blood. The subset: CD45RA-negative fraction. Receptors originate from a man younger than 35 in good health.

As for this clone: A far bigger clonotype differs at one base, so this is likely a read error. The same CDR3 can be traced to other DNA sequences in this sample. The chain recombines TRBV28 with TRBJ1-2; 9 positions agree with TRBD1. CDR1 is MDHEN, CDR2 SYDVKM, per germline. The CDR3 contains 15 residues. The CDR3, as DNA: TGCGCCAGCAGTTCCGGGACAGGGTATAGGTATGGCTACACCTTC. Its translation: CASSSGTGYRYGYTF.

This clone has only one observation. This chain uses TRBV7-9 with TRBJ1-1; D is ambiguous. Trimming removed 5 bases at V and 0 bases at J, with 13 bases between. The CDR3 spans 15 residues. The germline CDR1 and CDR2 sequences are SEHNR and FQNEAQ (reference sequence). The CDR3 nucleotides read TGTGCCAGCAGCCCTGGACCGTTGATGAACACTGAAGCTTTCTTT. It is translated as CASSPGPLMNTEAFF.

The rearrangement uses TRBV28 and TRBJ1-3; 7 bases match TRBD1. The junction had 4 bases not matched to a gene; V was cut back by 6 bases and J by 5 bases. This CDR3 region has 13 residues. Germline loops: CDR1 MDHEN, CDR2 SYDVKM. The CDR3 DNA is TGTGCCAGCAGCCTACAGGGGCGAAACACCATATATTTT. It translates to CASSLQGRNTIYF.

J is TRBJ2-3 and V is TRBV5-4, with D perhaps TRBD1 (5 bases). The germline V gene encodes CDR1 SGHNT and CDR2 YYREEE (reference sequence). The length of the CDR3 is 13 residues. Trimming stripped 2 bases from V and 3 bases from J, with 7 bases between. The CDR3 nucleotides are TGTGCCAGCAGCTTTAAGGGGACAGATACGCAGTATTTT. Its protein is CASSFKGTDTQYF.

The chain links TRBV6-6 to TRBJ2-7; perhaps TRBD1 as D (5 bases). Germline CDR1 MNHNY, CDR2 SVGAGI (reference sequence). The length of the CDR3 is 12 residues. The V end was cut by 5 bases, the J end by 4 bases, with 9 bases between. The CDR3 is CASSPTAYEQYF. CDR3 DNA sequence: TGTGCCAGCAGTCCGACAGCATACGAGCAGTACTTC.

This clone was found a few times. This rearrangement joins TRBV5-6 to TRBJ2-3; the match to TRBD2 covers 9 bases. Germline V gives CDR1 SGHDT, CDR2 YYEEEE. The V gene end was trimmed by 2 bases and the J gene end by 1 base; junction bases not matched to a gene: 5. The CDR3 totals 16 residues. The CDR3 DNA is TGTGCCAGCAGCTTAACTAGCGGGCGAGGCACAGATACGCAGTATTTT. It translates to CASSLTSGRGTDTQYF.

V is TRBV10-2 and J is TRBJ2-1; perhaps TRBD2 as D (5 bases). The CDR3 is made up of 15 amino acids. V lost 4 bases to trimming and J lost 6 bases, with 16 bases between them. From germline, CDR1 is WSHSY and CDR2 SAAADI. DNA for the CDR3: TGCGCCAGCAGTGGGGGTCCTAGCAAACGCAATGAGCAGTTCTTC. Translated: CASSGGPSKRNEQFF.

The CDR3, as DNA: TGTGCCAGCAGCTTAGGAGGGGGCGGTGAGCAGTTCTTC. This codes for CASSLGGGGEQFF. This sequence joins TRBV7-9 and TRBJ2-1; TRBD1 matches 7 bases. The CDR3 has 13 amino acids. Germline values: CDR1 SEHNR, CDR2 FQNEAQ (reference sequence). The ends lost 1 base at V and 9 bases at J; junction bases unmatched: 3.

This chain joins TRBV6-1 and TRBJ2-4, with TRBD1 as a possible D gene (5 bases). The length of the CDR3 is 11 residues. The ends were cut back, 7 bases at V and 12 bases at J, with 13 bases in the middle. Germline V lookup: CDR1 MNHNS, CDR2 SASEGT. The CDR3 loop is CASTIGVDQYF. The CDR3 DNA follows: TGTGCCAGCACGATAGGGGTCGATCAGTACTTC.

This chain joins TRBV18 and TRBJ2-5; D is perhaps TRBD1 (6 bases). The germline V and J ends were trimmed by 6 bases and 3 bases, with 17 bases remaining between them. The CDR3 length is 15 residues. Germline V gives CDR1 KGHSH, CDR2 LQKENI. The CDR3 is CASSRNQGNEETQYF. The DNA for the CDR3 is TGTGCCAGCTCCCGAAACCAGGGGAATGAAGAGACCCAGTACTTC. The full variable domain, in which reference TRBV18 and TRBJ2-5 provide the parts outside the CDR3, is NAGVMQNPRHLVRRRGQEARLRCSPMKGHSHVYWYRQLPEEGLKFMVYLQKENIIDESGMPKERFSAEFPKEGPSILRIQQVVRGDSAAYFCASSRNQGNEETQYFGPGTRLLVL.

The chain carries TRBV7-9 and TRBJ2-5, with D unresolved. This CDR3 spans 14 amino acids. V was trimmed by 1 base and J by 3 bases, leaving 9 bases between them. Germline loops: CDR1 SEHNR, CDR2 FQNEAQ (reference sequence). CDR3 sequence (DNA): TGTGCCAGCAGCTTAGGCCCCCCGGAAGAGACCCAGTACTTC. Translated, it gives CASSLGPPEETQYF.

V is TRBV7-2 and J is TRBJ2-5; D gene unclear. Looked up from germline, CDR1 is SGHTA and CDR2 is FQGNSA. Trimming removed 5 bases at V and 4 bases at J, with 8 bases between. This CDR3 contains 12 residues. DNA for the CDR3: TGTGCCAGCAGCGCTGCAGCAGAGACCCAGTACTTC. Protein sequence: CASSAAAETQYF.

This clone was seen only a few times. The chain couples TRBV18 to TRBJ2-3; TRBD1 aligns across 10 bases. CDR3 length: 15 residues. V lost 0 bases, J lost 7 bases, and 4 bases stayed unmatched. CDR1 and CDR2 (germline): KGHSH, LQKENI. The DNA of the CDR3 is TGTGCCAGCTCACCACCGGGACAGGGGACCAATACGCAGTATTTT. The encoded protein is CASSPPGQGTNTQYF.

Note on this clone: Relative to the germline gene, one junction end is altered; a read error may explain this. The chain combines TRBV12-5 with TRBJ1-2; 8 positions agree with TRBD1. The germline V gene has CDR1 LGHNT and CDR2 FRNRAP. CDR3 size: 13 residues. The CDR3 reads CASGVTGTGPSSF. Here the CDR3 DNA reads TGTGCTAGTGGTGTAACCGGGACAGGCCCTAGCTCCTTC.

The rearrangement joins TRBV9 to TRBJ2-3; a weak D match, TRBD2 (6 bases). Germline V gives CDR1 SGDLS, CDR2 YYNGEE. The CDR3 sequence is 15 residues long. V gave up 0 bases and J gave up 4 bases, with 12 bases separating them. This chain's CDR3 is CASSVAQRAPDTQYF. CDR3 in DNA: TGTGCCAGCAGCGTAGCTCAGCGGGCCCCAGATACGCAGTATTTT. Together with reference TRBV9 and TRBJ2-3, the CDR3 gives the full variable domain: DSGVTQTPKHLITATGQRVTLRCSPRSGDLSVYWYQQSLDQGLQFLIQYYNGEERAKGNILERFSAQQFPDLHSELNLSSLELGDSALYFCASSVAQRAPDTQYFGPGTRLTVL.

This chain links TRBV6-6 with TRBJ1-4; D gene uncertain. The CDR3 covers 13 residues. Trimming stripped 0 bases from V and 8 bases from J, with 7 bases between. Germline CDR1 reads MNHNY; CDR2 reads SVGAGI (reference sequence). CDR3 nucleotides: TGTGCCAGCAGTTACTCGGGCAGGGAAAAACTGTTTTTT. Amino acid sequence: CASSYSGREKLFF.

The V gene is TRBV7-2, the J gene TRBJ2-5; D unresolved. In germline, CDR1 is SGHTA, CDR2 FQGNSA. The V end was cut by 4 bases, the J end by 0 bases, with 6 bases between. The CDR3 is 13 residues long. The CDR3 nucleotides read TGTGCCAGCAGCTGGGTACACCAAGAGACCCAGTACTTC. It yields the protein CASSWVHQETQYF.

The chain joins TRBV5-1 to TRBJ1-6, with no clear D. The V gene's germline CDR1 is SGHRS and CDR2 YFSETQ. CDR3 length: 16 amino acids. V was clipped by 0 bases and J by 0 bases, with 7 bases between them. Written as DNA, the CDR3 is TGCGCCAGCAGCTTGGTGTCGGGCTCCTATAATTCACCCCTCCACTTT. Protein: CASSLVSGSYNSPLHF.

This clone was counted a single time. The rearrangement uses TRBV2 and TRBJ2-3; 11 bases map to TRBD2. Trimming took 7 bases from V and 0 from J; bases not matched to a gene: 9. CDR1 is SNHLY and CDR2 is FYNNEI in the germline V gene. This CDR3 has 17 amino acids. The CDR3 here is CASTGTSGISSTDTQYF. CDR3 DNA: TGTGCCAGCACAGGGACTAGCGGAATATCTAGCACAGATACGCAGTATTTT. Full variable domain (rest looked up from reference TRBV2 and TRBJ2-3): EPEVTQTPSHQVTQMGQEVILRCVPISNHLYFYWYRQILGQKVEFLVSFYNNEISEKSEIFDDQFSVERPDGSNFTLKIRSTKLEDSAMYFCASTGTSGISSTDTQYFGPGTRLTVL.

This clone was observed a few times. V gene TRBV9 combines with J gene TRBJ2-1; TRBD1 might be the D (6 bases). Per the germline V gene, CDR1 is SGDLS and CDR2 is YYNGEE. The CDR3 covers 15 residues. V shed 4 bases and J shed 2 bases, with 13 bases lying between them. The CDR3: CASSLIPGAYNEQFF. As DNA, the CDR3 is TGTGCCAGCAGCTTAATACCAGGGGCCTACAATGAGCAGTTCTTC.

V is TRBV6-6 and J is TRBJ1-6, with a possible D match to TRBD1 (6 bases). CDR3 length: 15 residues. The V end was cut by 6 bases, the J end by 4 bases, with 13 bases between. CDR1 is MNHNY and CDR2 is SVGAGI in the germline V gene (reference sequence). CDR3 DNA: TGTGCCAGCAGCTCGACCGGACAGTATAATTCACCCCTCCACTTT. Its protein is CASSSTGQYNSPLHF.

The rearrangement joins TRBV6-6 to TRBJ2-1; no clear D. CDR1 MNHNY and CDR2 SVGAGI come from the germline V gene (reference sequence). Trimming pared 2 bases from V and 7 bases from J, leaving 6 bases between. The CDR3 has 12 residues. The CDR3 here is CASSYPQNEQFF. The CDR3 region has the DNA TGTGCCAGCAGTTACCCCCAGAATGAGCAGTTCTTC.

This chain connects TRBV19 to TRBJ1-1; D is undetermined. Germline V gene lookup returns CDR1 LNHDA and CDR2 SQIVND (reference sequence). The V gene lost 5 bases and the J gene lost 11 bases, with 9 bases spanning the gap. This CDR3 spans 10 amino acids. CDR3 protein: CASSSGWAFF. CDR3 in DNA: TGTGCCAGTAGTTCTGGGTGGGCTTTCTTT.

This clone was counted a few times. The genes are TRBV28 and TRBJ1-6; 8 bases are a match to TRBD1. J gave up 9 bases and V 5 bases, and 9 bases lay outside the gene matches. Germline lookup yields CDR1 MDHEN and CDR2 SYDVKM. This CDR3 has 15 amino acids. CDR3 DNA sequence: TGTGCCAGCAGTCCGGCCGGGACAGGTTTTTCACCCCTCCACTTT. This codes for CASSPAGTGFSPLHF.

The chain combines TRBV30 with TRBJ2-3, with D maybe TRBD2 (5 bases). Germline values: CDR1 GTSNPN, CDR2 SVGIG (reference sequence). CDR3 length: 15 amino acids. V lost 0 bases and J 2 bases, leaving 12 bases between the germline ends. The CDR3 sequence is CAWSVRSGYTDTQYF. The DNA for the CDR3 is TGTGCCTGGAGTGTTAGAAGCGGCTACACAGATACGCAGTATTTT. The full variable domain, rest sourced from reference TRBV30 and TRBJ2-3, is SQTIHQWPATLVQPVGSPLSLECTVEGTSNPNLYWYRQAAGRGLQLLFYSVGIGQISSEVPQNLSASRPQDRQFILSSKKLLLSDSGFYLCAWSVRSGYTDTQYFGPGTRLTVL.

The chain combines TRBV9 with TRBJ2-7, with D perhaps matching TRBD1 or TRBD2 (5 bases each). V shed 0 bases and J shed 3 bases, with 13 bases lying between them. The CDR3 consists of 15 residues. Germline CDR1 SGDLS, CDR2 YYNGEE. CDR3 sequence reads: CASSVESGTSYEQYF. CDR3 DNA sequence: TGTGCCAGCAGCGTAGAATCTGGGACGAGCTACGAGCAGTACTTC.

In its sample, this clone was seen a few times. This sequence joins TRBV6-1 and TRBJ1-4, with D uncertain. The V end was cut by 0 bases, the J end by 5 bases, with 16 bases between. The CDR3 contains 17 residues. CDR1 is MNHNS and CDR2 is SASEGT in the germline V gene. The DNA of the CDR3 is TGTGCCAGCAGTGAAGCGCTTCGGCCCCCAGAGAATGAAAAACTGTTTTTT. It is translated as CASSEALRPPENEKLFF.

CDR3 sequence reads: CASSPTGRDTDTQYF. As DNA, the CDR3 is TGTGCCAGCAGCCCCACCGGGCGAGACACAGATACGCAGTATTTT. This chain joins TRBV7-8 and TRBJ2-3; D is unclear. This CDR3 region has 15 residues. V gave up 5 bases and J gave up 2 bases, with 14 bases separating them. The germline V gene encodes CDR1 SGHVS and CDR2 FQNEAQ.

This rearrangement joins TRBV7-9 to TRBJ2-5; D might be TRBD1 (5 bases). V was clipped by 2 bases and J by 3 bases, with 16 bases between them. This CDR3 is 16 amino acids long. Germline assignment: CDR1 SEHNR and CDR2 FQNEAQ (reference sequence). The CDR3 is CASSLLQGQGKETQYF. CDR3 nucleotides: TGTGCCAGCAGCTTATTGCAGGGCCAGGGAAAAGAGACCCAGTACTTC.

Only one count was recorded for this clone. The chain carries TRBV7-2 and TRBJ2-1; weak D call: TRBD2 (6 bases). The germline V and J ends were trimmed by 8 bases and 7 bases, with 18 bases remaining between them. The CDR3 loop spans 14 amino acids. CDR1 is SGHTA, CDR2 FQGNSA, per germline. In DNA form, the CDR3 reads TGTGCCAGCGGTGGGGACTGGGGAACGAATGAGCAGTTCTTC. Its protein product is CASGGDWGTNEQFF.

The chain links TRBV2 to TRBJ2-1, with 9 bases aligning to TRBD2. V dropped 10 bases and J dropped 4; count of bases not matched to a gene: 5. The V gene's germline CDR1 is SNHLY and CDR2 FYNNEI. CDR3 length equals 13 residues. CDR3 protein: CATGTSLYNEQFF. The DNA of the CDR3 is TGTGCCACCGGGACTAGCCTATACAATGAGCAGTTCTTC.

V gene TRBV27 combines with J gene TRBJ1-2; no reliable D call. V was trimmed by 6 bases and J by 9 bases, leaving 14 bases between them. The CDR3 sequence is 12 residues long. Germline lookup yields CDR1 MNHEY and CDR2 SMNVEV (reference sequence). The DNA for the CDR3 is TGTGCCAGCAGAAACCTGGACGGGAGCTACACCTTC. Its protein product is CASRNLDGSYTF.